The 32 T cell receptor beta chains presented below share a single source sample, sequenced in a study of graft-versus-host responses after intestinal transplantation. Sequenced by immunoSEQ multiplex PCR; TCRdb stores in-frame clones only, minus some. This sample has roughly 38,000 clones, with about 94% found just once. These TCRs' antigens remain unknown. Sequencing used unstimulated CD8+ T cells sorted from spleen or lymph node cells, obtained before transplant. The receptors originated from a human donor who was the organ donor for an intestinal transplant.

The genes are TRBV9 and TRBJ2-7; weak D call: TRBD1 (6 bases). CDR3 length equals 13 residues. Trimming removed 3 bases from V and 6 bases from J, with 13 bases in between. From germline, CDR1 is SGDLS and CDR2 YYNGEE. CDR3 sequence reads: CASSGTGPSEQYF. Written as DNA, the CDR3 is TGTGCCAGCAGCGGAACAGGGCCGTCCGAGCAGTACTTC.

This rearrangement joins TRBV27 to TRBJ1-1, with a weak D call TRBD1 (6 bases). V was pared by 0 bases and J by 3 bases, with 11 bases between. CDR3 length equals 15 residues. Germline CDR1 reads MNHEY; CDR2 reads SMNVEV (reference sequence). CDR3: CASSLSSGADTEAFF. CDR3 in DNA: TGTGCCAGCAGTTTATCATCGGGGGCGGACACTGAAGCTTTCTTT.

The gene calls are TRBV4-1 and TRBJ1-5; D is ambiguous. Germline CDR1 reads MGHRA; CDR2 reads YSYEKL. V was clipped by 1 base and J by 2 bases, with 9 bases between them. The length of the CDR3 is 15 residues. CDR3 protein: CASSQGWVGNQPQHF. The CDR3 DNA reads TGCGCCAGCAGCCAAGGATGGGTGGGCAATCAGCCCCAGCATTTT.

The J gene is TRBJ1-2, the V gene TRBV5-5; a possible D gene is TRBD1 (5 bases). V gave up 1 base and J gave up 1 base, with 8 bases separating them. CDR3 length: 14 amino acids. The germline V gene encodes CDR1 SGHKS and CDR2 YYEKEE (reference sequence). The CDR3 sequence: CASSLQGSNYGYTF. The DNA for the CDR3 is TGTGCCAGCAGCTTGCAGGGCAGTAACTATGGCTACACCTTC.

This clone came up once. The chain combines TRBV15 with TRBJ2-7; 8 bases align to TRBD2. Per germline, CDR1 LNHNV and CDR2 YYDKDF (reference sequence). The CDR3 contains 15 residues. V lost 4 bases, J lost 3 bases, and 8 bases stayed unmatched. Here the CDR3 DNA reads TGTGCCACCAGCATCCGGGAGGGACTAGACTACGAGCAGTACTTC. This translates into CATSIREGLDYEQYF.

This chain connects TRBV30 to TRBJ2-1; 8 nucleotides line up with TRBD2. V gave up 0 bases and J gave up 0 bases; unmatched junction bases: 7. The CDR3 is 17 residues long. CDR1 is GTSNPN and CDR2 is SVGIG in the germline V gene (reference sequence). CDR3: CAWSVYKRESSYNEQFF. For the CDR3, the DNA is TGTGCCTGGAGTGTTTACAAGCGGGAGAGCTCCTACAATGAGCAGTTCTTC.

The J gene is TRBJ2-1, the V gene TRBV7-2; D ambiguous. The CDR3 runs 11 residues. Trimming pared 5 bases from V and 10 bases from J, leaving 9 bases between. Germline values: CDR1 SGHTA, CDR2 FQGNSA. The CDR3 region is CASSPGREQFF. As DNA, the CDR3 is TGTGCCAGCAGCCCCGGACGGGAGCAGTTCTTC. The entire variable domain, with the rest obtained from reference TRBV7-2 and TRBJ2-1, is as follows: GAGVSQSPSNKVTEKGKDVELRCDPISGHTALYWYRQSLGQGLEFLIYFQGNSAPDKSGLPSDRFSAERTGGSVSTLTIQRTQQEDSAVYLCASSPGREQFFGPGTRLTVL.

The chain joins TRBV6-6 to TRBJ2-1, with D unclear. The germline V gene has CDR1 MNHNY and CDR2 SVGAGI (reference sequence). Trimming stripped 0 bases from V and 7 bases from J, with 4 bases between. This CDR3 is built from 12 residues. This CDR3 reads CASSYSSNEQFF. Written as DNA, the CDR3 is TGTGCCAGCAGTTACTCGAGTAATGAGCAGTTCTTC.

The chain recombines TRBV4-1 with TRBJ1-1; 7 bases map to TRBD1. Germline V gives CDR1 MGHRA, CDR2 YSYEKL. This CDR3 is built from 16 residues. Trimming removed 1 base from V and 0 bases from J; junction bases left unmatched: 5. The CDR3 DNA sequence: TGCGCCAGCAGCCAAGGGGCAGGGGGGATGAACACTGAAGCTTTCTTT. Amino acids: CASSQGAGGMNTEAFF.

This chain connects TRBV10-3 to TRBJ1-1, with 7 positions matching TRBD1. CDR1 ENHRY and CDR2 SYGVKD come from the germline V gene. The CDR3 spans 14 residues. J was trimmed by 0 bases and V by 6 bases; bases with no gene match: 4. The CDR3, as DNA: TGTGCCATCAGGAACGGACAGGTGAACACTGAAGCTTTCTTT. This gives the protein CAIRNGQVNTEAFF.

This rearrangement joins TRBV23-1 to TRBJ2-1; perhaps TRBD2 as D (5 bases). TRBV23-1 is an open reading frame, and its role is uncertain. This CDR3 has 16 amino acids. With 3 bases removed from V and 0 bases from J, the gap between germline ends came to 12 bases. CDR3 amino acids: CASSHRNGSSYNEQFF. CDR3 bases: TGCGCCAGCAGTCACCGAAATGGGAGCTCCTACAATGAGCAGTTCTTC.

The CDR3 is CASSDRGEKLFF. The CDR3 DNA reads as TGTGCCAGCAGCGACAGGGGTGAAAAACTGTTTTTT. The chain employs TRBV5-6 and TRBJ1-4; TRBD1 agrees at 8 bases. Germline loops: CDR1 SGHDT, CDR2 YYEEEE. The CDR3 is 12 amino acids. The junction had 0 bases not matched to a gene; V was cut back by 4 bases and J by 7 bases.

V is TRBV7-6 and J is TRBJ2-7; possibly TRBD1 or TRBD2 for D (5 bases each). The CDR3 is made up of 14 amino acids. Per germline, CDR1 SGHVS and CDR2 FNYEAQ. V gave up 1 base and J gave up 0 bases, with 7 bases separating them. CDR3 DNA sequence: TGTGCCAGCAGCTTAGGGGGACCCTCCTACGAGCAGTACTTC. It translates to CASSLGGPSYEQYF. Together with reference TRBV7-6 and TRBJ2-7, the CDR3 gives the full variable domain: GAGVSQSPRYKVTKRGQDVALRCDPISGHVSLYWYRQALGQGPEFLTYFNYEAQQDKSGLPNDRFSAERPEGSISTLTIQRTEQRDSAMYRCASSLGGPSYEQYFGPGTRLTVT.

This chain uses TRBV30 with TRBJ1-2; maybe TRBD1 (6 bases). This CDR3 comprises 14 residues. Trimming took off 4 bases at V and 0 bases at J, with 12 bases between the two ends. Germline CDR1 GTSNPN, CDR2 SVGIG (reference sequence). CDR3 sequence reads: CAWTIQGTNYGYTF. CDR3 bases: TGTGCCTGGACAATACAGGGAACTAACTATGGCTACACCTTC.

This chain's CDR3 is CASSQVGTSEAFF. The CDR3, as DNA: TGCGCCAGCAGCCAAGTCGGGACCAGTGAAGCTTTCTTT. The chain carries TRBV4-1 and TRBJ1-1; D might be TRBD1 (5 bases). Germline lookup yields CDR1 MGHRA and CDR2 YSYEKL. Between the trimmed V and J ends, which lost 1 base and 7 bases, there was a span of 10 bases. The CDR3 totals 13 residues.

This sequence joins TRBV7-2 and TRBJ2-1, with a tentative D call TRBD1 (5 bases). Trimming left V 5 bases short and J 13 bases short, with 18 bases between. The CDR3 is made up of 13 amino acids. The V gene's germline CDR1 is SGHTA and CDR2 FQGNSA. CDR3 sequence: CASSPKAGRTQFF. The CDR3 DNA sequence: TGTGCCAGCAGCCCAAAAGCCGGCCGGACACAGTTCTTC.

The chain joins TRBV28 to TRBJ1-5; no clear D gene. The CDR3 is 12 residues long. From germline, CDR1 is MDHEN and CDR2 SYDVKM. V was cut by 6 bases and J by 4 bases, with 7 bases left in between. Here the CDR3 reads CASRDGNQPQHF. CDR3 bases: TGTGCCAGCAGAGACGGGAATCAGCCCCAGCATTTT.

The chain is built from TRBV19 and TRBJ2-1, with D perhaps TRBD2 (6 bases). Germline CDR1 reads LNHDA; CDR2 reads SQIVND (reference sequence). With 5 bases removed from V and 2 bases from J, the gap between germline ends came to 13 bases. The CDR3 sequence is 15 residues long. This CDR3 is CASSFDAGPYNEQFF. CDR3 coding DNA: TGTGCCAGTAGTTTCGATGCGGGACCCTACAATGAGCAGTTCTTC.

This sequence joins TRBV28 and TRBJ2-5; TRBD2 might be the D (6 bases). The CDR3 runs 13 residues. Trimming removed 6 bases from V and 6 bases from J, with 14 bases in between. The germline gives CDR1 MDHEN, CDR2 SYDVKM. This CDR3 reads CASRLGRDKTQYF. The CDR3 bases are TGTGCCAGCAGACTGGGGCGGGATAAGACCCAGTACTTC.

The V call is TRBV27, the J call TRBJ1-5; TRBD1 agrees at 10 bases. Germline V gene lookup returns CDR1 MNHEY and CDR2 SMNVEV (reference sequence). Trimming removed 8 bases from V and 3 bases from J; junction bases left unmatched: 7. The CDR3 is made up of 15 amino acids. The DNA for the CDR3 is TGTGCCAGCGGCCGACAGGGGGCCTTCAATCAGCCCCAGCATTTT. Translated: CASGRQGAFNQPQHF.

This chain links TRBV9 with TRBJ2-5; 9 nucleotides line up with TRBD1. V shed 0 bases, J shed 3 bases, and the junction held 6 bases outside the gene matches. The CDR3 length is 16 residues. Germline V lookup: CDR1 SGDLS, CDR2 YYNGEE. The CDR3 region is CASSVASRDREETQYF. Here the CDR3 DNA reads TGTGCCAGCAGCGTAGCTAGCAGGGACAGGGAAGAGACCCAGTACTTC.

The chain uses TRBV1 and TRBJ2-1; the D call in the table, TRBD2, was not verified against the DNA. TRBV1 is classified as a pseudogene. The CDR3 contains 16 residues. CDR3 coding DNA: TGCACCAGCAGCCAGATAGCGGGAGAGTCCTACAATGAGCAGTTCTTC. Encoded protein: CTSSQIAGESYNEQFF.

V is TRBV9 and J is TRBJ2-3; TRBD2 agrees at 8 bases. The J segment lost 3 bases and the V segment lost 0 bases, leaving 9 bases of the junction unmatched. Germline values: CDR1 SGDLS, CDR2 YYNGEE. This CDR3 comprises 17 residues. CDR3 in amino acids: CASSVGERERGTDTQYF. The CDR3 DNA reads TGTGCCAGCAGCGTAGGTGAAAGGGAGCGGGGGACAGATACGCAGTATTTT.

The chain joins TRBV2 to TRBJ2-1; 9 bases fit TRBD2. Unmatched junction bases numbered 3, after V lost 6 bases and J lost 0 bases. This CDR3 has 15 amino acids. Looked up from germline, CDR1 is SNHLY and CDR2 is FYNNEI. The CDR3 coding sequence is TGTGCCAGCAGGGATAGCGGGAGCTCCTACAATGAGCAGTTCTTC. It encodes CASRDSGSSYNEQFF.

The CDR3 DNA sequence: TGTGCCAGCAAGACTAGCGGGACCGCAGATACGCAGTATTTT. This sequence encodes CASKTSGTADTQYF. The gene calls are TRBV2 and TRBJ2-3; 11 nucleotides align to TRBD2. The CDR3 covers 14 residues. J was trimmed by 4 bases and V by 7 bases; bases with no gene match: 4. The germline gives CDR1 SNHLY, CDR2 FYNNEI.

This clone was found once. CDR3 DNA sequence: TGCAGCGTTGAAGACCCGACTAGCGGGAGGGAGCCTTCCTACAATGAGCAGTTCTTC. The encoded protein is CSVEDPTSGREPSYNEQFF. The chain uses TRBV29-1 and TRBJ2-1, with 14 bases lining up with TRBD2. With V trimmed by 0 bases and J by 1 base, 8 bases remained unmatched. The CDR3 runs 19 residues. Germline CDR1 reads SQVTM; CDR2 reads ANQGSEA.

V gene TRBV4-1 combines with J gene TRBJ2-1; the D gene is possibly TRBD1 (6 bases). Germline lookup yields CDR1 MGHRA and CDR2 YSYEKL. The CDR3 totals 16 residues. V was pared by 1 base and J by 3 bases, with 13 bases between. The CDR3 loop reads CASSQVDTGIYNEQFF. The CDR3 DNA reads as TGCGCCAGCAGCCAAGTAGACACAGGGATCTACAATGAGCAGTTCTTC.

The chain recombines TRBV6-1 with TRBJ1-2; D is undetermined. V lost 3 bases and J lost 0, with 14 bases in between. The length of the CDR3 is 16 residues. Germline loops: CDR1 MNHNS, CDR2 SASEGT. CDR3 region: CASSDIVEPTNYGYTF. The CDR3 coding sequence is TGTGCCAGCAGTGATATCGTTGAACCTACTAACTATGGCTACACCTTC.

This sequence joins TRBV9 and TRBJ2-1; TRBD2 aligns across 11 bases. The trim removed 6 bases at V and 8 bases at J, leaving 10 bases unmatched. The CDR3 is made up of 15 amino acids. Germline V gives CDR1 SGDLS, CDR2 YYNGEE. CDR3 sequence: CASTLTSGRGDEQFF. The DNA for the CDR3 is TGTGCCAGCACGCTAACTAGCGGGAGAGGGGATGAGCAGTTCTTC.

This clone appeared once. The chain combines TRBV7-2 with TRBJ1-3; D is uncertain. This CDR3 has 15 amino acids. V lost 2 bases and J 6 bases, leaving 14 bases between the germline ends. Germline V gene data show CDR1 as SGHTA and CDR2 as FQGNSA. DNA of the CDR3: TGTGCCAGCAGCTTAAGTTTATTCGGGGAAAACACCATATATTTT. The encoded protein is CASSLSLFGENTIYF.

This clone was recorded only once. One end of the junction is discordant with germline, which a read error may explain. The chain is built from TRBV4-2 and TRBJ2-1; D may correspond to TRBD1 or TRBD2 (5 bases each). The CDR3 spans 19 residues. In germline, CDR1 is LGHNA, CDR2 YNFKEQ. The CDR3 sequence: CASSQDYTGMTGPYSEQFF. The CDR3 region has the DNA TGTGCCAGCAGCCAAGATTATACGGGTATGACGGGGCCGTACAGTGAGCAGTTCTTC.

The rearrangement uses TRBV7-2 and TRBJ2-2, with D tentatively TRBD2 (5 bases). CDR1 and CDR2 (germline): SGHTA, FQGNSA. Trimming took off 5 bases at V and 4 bases at J, with 8 bases between the two ends. This CDR3 is 13 amino acids long. CDR3 sequence: CASSPSGTGELFF. In nucleotides, the CDR3 is TGTGCCAGCAGCCCAAGCGGCACCGGGGAGCTGTTTTTT. The complete variable domain, with remaining parts taken from reference TRBV7-2 and TRBJ2-2, reads GAGVSQSPSNKVTEKGKDVELRCDPISGHTALYWYRQSLGQGLEFLIYFQGNSAPDKSGLPSDRFSAERTGGSVSTLTIQRTQQEDSAVYLCASSPSGTGELFFGEGSRLTVL.